This entry concerns a single TCR beta chain. The data stem from a study of blood T cells in healthy people across ages. Whole-study context: Template switching captured about one barcoded beta molecule per two T cells.

The ends lost 11 bases at V and 4 bases at J; junction bases unmatched: 7. This CDR3 comprises 14 residues. Per germline, CDR1 SGHTA and CDR2 FQGNSA. Then a second PCR, running about 6 to 12 cycles, was carried out with a sample-barcoded 5' primer and a J-beta primer mix. The study obtained at least 2.5 million CDR3-containing paired-end reads from every sample. TCRdb reprocessed the 5' RACE reads with MiXCR, giving one entry per CDR3 protein. This table has under 800,000 distinct CDR3 sequences, more than 20% appearing once. Material for sequencing was blood. The chain recombines TRBV7-2 with TRBJ2-1, with 11 bases matching TRBD2. The TCR comes from a man aged 70-80 years in good health. The CDR3 nucleotides are TGTGCCGATGGGGGGACTAGCGGTTACAATGAGCAGTTCTTC. Amino acid sequence: CADGGTSGYNEQFF.